Listed below are T cell receptor beta chains from one sample, sequenced in a study of cytomegalovirus exposure and HLA in healthy donors. Assay used: immunoSEQ multiplex PCR; TCRdb lists only in-frame clones, some missing. The table lists about 190,000 clones, around nine tenths of them singletons, with approximately 1.9% in the top ten. The source material was PBMCs. The receptor source for this set is a woman aged 18-35 years in good health and CMV-seronegative. The CDR3 runs from the conserved cysteine through the conserved F or W. A D gene is named only where the DNA matches it firmly. Clone size is not always given. Where it is, it says once, few, many or a class for expanded clones.

TRBJ2-7 | TRBD1 | . | TRBV6-5 | TGTGCCAGCACCAGGGGGACAGGGACGTATGAGCAGTACTTC | CASTRGTGTYEQYF
TRBJ2-7 | TRBD1 | . | TRBV5-6 | TGTGCCAGCAGCTTGGTGACAGGGAACGAGCAGTACTTC | CASSLVTGNEQYF
TRBJ1-4 | . | . | TRBV10-3 | TGTGCCATCAGTGAGTCGGGGCCAGGGAATGAAAAACTGTTTTTT | CAISESGPGNEKLFF
TRBJ2-1 | TRBD1 | . | TRBV29-1 | TGCAGCGTTGATGATTGGGCCGGGACAGGGAAGGATGAGCAGTTCTTC | CSVDDWAGTGKDEQFF
TRBJ1-5 | TRBD1 | once | TRBV5-1 | TGCGCCAGCAGCTTGAGGGACAGGTCGTGCAATCAGCCCCAGCATTTT | CASSLRDRSCNQPQHF
TRBJ2-2 | TRBD2 | . | TRBV18 | TGTGCCAGCTCACCACCCCTAGCGGGAGAAGTTTACACCGGGGAGCTGTTTTTT | CASSPPLAGEVYTGELFF
TRBJ1-2 | . | . | TRBV5-1 | TGCGCCAGCAGCTTGAGTCTGGTCAGCTATGGCTACACCTTC | CASSLSLVSYGYTF
TRBJ2-3 | TRBD2 | . | TRBV5-4 | TGTGCCAGCAGCTTGGTAGGACTAGCGGAAGATACGCAGTATTTT | CASSLVGLAEDTQYF
TRBJ1-2 | . | . | TRBV15 | TGTGCCACCAGCAGAGTTAGGCAGGGAGGGTATGGCTACACCTTC | CATSRVRQGGYGYTF
TRBJ2-7 | . | . | TRBV27 | TGTGCCAGCAGTTTTCGAGGCTACGAGCAGTACTTC | CASSFRGYEQYF
TRBJ2-1 | TRBD2 | . | TRBV5-4 | TGTGCCAGCAGCCCGGGAGGGAGCTCCTACAATGAGCAGTTCTTC | CASSPGGSSYNEQFF
TRBJ2-7 | TRBD2 | . | TRBV10-3 | TGTGCCATCACCCCGGGACTAGCGGGAGCCGGGATGAGAGAGCAGTACTTC | CAITPGLAGAGMREQYF
TRBJ1-2 | . | . | TRBV19 | TGTGCCAGCAGCCCCGCGGGGTACTATGGCTACACCTTC | CASSPAGYYGYTF
TRBJ2-2 | TRBD2 | . | TRBV19 | TGTGCCAGTAGTATAGAGGCCTGGACGGGACTAGCGGGACCCGGGGAGCTGTTTTTT | CASSIEAWTGLAGPGELFF
TRBJ1-2 | TRBD1 | . | TRBV11-3 | TGTGCCAGCAGCTTAGCAGGGACAGGGGCGACGAACTATGGCTACACCTTC | CASSLAGTGATNYGYTF
TRBJ2-5 | TRBD1 | . | TRBV5-8 | TGTGCCAGCAGCTTTCGACAGGGCCTCGAGACCCAGTACTTC | CASSFRQGLETQYF
TRBJ1-1 | . | . | TRBV6-1 | TGTGCCAGCAGTGAAACAGACACTGAAGCTTTCTTT | CASSETDTEAFF
TRBJ1-1 | . | . | TRBV19 | TGTGCCAGTAGTATTAGTGGTTGGAACACTGAAGCTTTCTTT | CASSISGWNTEAFF
TRBJ2-7 | . | . | TRBV5-6 | TGTGCCAGCAGCCTCATCTCCTACGAGCAGTACTTC | CASSLISYEQYF
TRBJ2-2 | TRBD1 | . | TRBV7-7 | TGTGCTAGCGCCCGGGACAGGGGATCCGGGGAGCTGTTTTTT | CASARDRGSGELFF
TRBJ1-4 | . | once | TRBV27 | TGTGCCAGCAGCCTAAACCAGGGGAGAAGTGAAAAACTGTTTTTT | CASSLNQGRSEKLFF
TRBJ2-5 | . | . | TRBV5-1 | TGCGCCAGCAGGGAGGGCAGGGCAGTGGAGACCCAGTACTTC | CASREGRAVETQYF
TRBJ1-1 | TRBD1 | . | TRBV2 | TGTGCCAGCAGCCCCGGGACAGAAGCTGAAGCTTTCTTT | CASSPGTEAEAFF
TRBJ1-1 | TRBD1 | . | TRBV5-4 | TGTGCCAGCAGCTCCAGGGGGCACACTGAAGCTTTCTTT | CASSSRGHTEAFF
TRBJ1-3 | . | . | TRBV6-6 | TGTGCCAGCAGTCCATATACAGGCCGGATAAACACCATATATTTT | CASSPYTGRINTIYF
TRBJ1-1 | . | . | TRBV28 | TGTGCCAGCAGCCCTGGACTCAAACTGGGGGCTTTCTTT | CASSPGLKLGAFF
TRBJ2-1 | TRBD2 | once | TRBV5-1 | TGCGCCAGCAGCCCGAGGCCGGGAGGGGGGAATGAGCAGTTCTTC | CASSPRPGGGNEQFF
TRBJ2-1 | . | . | TRBV19 | TGTGCCAGTAGTATAGTCGTCCAGGTTAATGAGCAGTTCTTC | CASSIVVQVNEQFF
TRBJ1-5 | . | . | TRBV10-3 | TGTGCCATCAGCGCGGGGGAGGCTGATCAGCCCCAGCATTTT | CAISAGEADQPQHF
TRBJ2-1 | TRBD2 | . | TRBV9 | TGTGCCAGCAGCGTAGCGGGAGGGCCCTACAATGAGCAGTTCTTC | CASSVAGGPYNEQFF
TRBJ1-6 | TRBD1 | . | TRBV7-9 | TGTGCCAGCAGCTTGGCACAGGGGGCGAATTCACCCCTCCACTTT | CASSLAQGANSPLHF
TRBJ2-7 | TRBD2 | . | TRBV11-1 | TGTGCCAGCAGCTTATGGGGGACTAGCGGATACGAGCAGTACTTC | CASSLWGTSGYEQYF
TRBJ2-7 | TRBD2 | . | TRBV4-1 | TGCGCCAGCAGTCTCCGGGGCGGGGGGACCTACGAGCAGTACTTC | CASSLRGGGTYEQYF
TRBJ2-5 | TRBD2 | . | TRBV28 | TGTGCCAGCAGTGGGGTCCCGGGACTAGCGAGCCCCCGGGAGACCCAGTACTTC | CASSGVPGLASPRETQYF
TRBJ2-7 | TRBD2 | . | TRBV4-2 | TGTGCCAGCAGCCCACCGGGAGGGTACGAGCAGTACTTC | CASSPPGGYEQYF
TRBJ1-1 | TRBD1 | . | TRBV2 | TGTGCCAGCAGGGGGACAGTTAATGAAGCTTTCTTT | CASRGTVNEAFF
TRBJ2-4 | TRBD1 | few | TRBV2 | TGTGCCAGCAGTGAAGGACAGGGGGGAAACATTCAGTACTTC | CASSEGQGGNIQYF
TRBJ2-1 | . | . | TRBV7-2 | TGTGCCAGCAGCTTAGGGCCGTCGGGTGAGCAGTTCTTC | CASSLGPSGEQFF
TRBJ1-3 | . | . | TRBV19 | TGTGCCAGCTATCGACTCACTAGCTCTGGAAACACCATATATTTT | CASYRLTSSGNTIYF
TRBJ1-6 | . | few | TRBV7-9 | TGTTCCAGCAGCTCCCAACCTAACAGGGCCCATAATTCACCCCTCCACTTT | CSSSSQPNRAHNSPLHF
TRBJ2-7 | TRBD1 | once | TRBV29-1 | TGCAGCGTTGGTGACAGGGGATACGAGCAGTACTTC | CSVGDRGYEQYF
TRBJ2-7 | . | . | TRBV27 | TGTGCCAGCAGTTTATTAGGGGGATCCGGGCAGTACTTC | CASSLLGGSGQYF
TRBJ1-2 | . | . | TRBV6-5 | TGTGCCACCGTGGGGGGAGGTGGTGGCTACACCTTC | CATVGGGGGYTF
TRBJ2-2 | TRBD1 | . | TRBV5-4 | TGTGCCAGCAGCCCGGGACAGGGGGCGAGCACCGGGGAGCTGTTTTTT | CASSPGQGASTGELFF
TRBJ2-1 | TRBD2 | . | TRBV4-1 | TGCGCCAGCCAAACGGTTAAAGGGACTAGCGGGAGTAATGAGCAGTTCTTC | CASQTVKGTSGSNEQFF
TRBJ1-5 | TRBD1 | . | TRBV15 | TGTGCCACCAGCTACCGACAGGGGGGTAATCAGCCCCAGCATTTT | CATSYRQGGNQPQHF
TRBJ1-4 | . | . | TRBV10-3 | TGTGCCATCAGTGAGTCGGACAGTCCTAATGAAAAACTGTTTTTT | CAISESDSPNEKLFF
TRBJ2-7 | . | . | TRBV7-2 | TGTGCCAGCAGCTCCTGGGAGAACGAGCAGTACTTC | CASSSWENEQYF
TRBJ1-1 | . | once | TRBV18 | TGTGCCAGCTCTTCTACTAGGGTCGCCACTGAAGCTTTCTTT | CASSSTRVATEAFF
TRBJ2-3 | . | few | TRBV5-1 | TGCGCCAGCAGCTCGGTGGGGCTCTCCCAAGCAGATACGCAGTATTTT | CASSSVGLSQADTQYF
TRBJ1-5 | TRBD1 | . | TRBV7-9 | TGTGCCAGCAGCCGGACAGGGGGTCAGCCCCAGCATTTT | CASSRTGGQPQHF
TRBJ2-1 | TRBD1 | . | TRBV28 | TGTGCCAGCAGTCCGGGACAGGGGCCCGGTGAGCAGTTCTTC | CASSPGQGPGEQFF
TRBJ1-2 | . | . | TRBV5-6 | TGTGCCAGCAGCTTGTTTGACATTTCTAACTATGGCTACACCTTC | CASSLFDISNYGYTF
TRBJ1-1 | . | . | TRBV6-1 | TGTGCCAGCAGTGAAGCTAGGTCCTCCGGGGCTGAAGCTTTCTTT | CASSEARSSGAEAFF
TRBJ1-1 | TRBD1 | . | TRBV6-5 | TGTGCCAGCAGTTCGGGACAGGGCGCCACTGAAGCTTTCTTT | CASSSGQGATEAFF